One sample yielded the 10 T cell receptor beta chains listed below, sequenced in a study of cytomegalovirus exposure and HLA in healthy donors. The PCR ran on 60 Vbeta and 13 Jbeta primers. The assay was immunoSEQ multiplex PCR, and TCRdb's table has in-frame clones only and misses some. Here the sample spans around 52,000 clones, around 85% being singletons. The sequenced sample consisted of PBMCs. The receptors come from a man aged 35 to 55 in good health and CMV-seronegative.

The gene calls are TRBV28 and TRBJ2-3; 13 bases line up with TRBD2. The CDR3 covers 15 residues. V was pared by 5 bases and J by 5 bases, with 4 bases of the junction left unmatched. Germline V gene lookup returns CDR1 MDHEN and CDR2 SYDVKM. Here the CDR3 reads CASSLLAGGRDTQYF. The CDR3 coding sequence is TGTGCCAGCAGTCTACTAGCGGGGGGGCGAGATACGCAGTATTTT.

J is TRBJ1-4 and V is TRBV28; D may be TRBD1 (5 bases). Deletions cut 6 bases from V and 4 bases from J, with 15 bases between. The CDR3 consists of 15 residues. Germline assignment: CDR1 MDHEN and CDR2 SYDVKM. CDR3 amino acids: CASREKNRFNEKLFF. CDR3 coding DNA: TGTGCCAGCAGAGAAAAGAACAGGTTTAATGAAAAACTGTTTTTT.

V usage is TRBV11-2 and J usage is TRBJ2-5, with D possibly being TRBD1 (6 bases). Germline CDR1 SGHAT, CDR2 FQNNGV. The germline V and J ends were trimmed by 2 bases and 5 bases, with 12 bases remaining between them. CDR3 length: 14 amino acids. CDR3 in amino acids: CASSLLGARETQYF. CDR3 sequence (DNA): TGTGCCAGCAGCTTACTGGGGGCTAGGGAGACCCAGTACTTC.

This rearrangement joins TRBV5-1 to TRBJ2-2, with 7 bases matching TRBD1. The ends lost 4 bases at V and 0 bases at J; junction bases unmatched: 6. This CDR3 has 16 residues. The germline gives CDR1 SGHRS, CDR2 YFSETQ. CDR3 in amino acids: CASSPGQAANTGELFF. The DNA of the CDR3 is TGCGCCAGCAGCCCAGGACAGGCCGCGAACACCGGGGAGCTGTTTTTT.

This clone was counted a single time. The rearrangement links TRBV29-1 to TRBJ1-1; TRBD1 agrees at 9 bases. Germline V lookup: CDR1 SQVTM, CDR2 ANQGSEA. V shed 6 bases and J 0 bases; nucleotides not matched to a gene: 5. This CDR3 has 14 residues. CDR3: CSVARQGVNTEAFF. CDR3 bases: TGCAGCGTGGCCCGACAGGGGGTGAACACTGAAGCTTTCTTT.

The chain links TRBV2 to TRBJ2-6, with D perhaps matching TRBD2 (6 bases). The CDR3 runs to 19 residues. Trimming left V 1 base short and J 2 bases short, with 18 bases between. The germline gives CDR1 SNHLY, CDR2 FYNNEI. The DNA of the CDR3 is TGTGCCAGCAGTGAAGTAAAGGGCCTCGGGGGTCCTGGGGCCAACGTCCTGACTTTC. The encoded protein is CASSEVKGLGGPGANVLTF. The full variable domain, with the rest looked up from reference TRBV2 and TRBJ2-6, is EPEVTQTPSHQVTQMGQEVILRCVPISNHLYFYWYRQILGQKVEFLVSFYNNEISEKSEIFDDQFSVERPDGSNFTLKIRSTKLEDSAMYFCASSEVKGLGGPGANVLTFGAGSRLTVL.

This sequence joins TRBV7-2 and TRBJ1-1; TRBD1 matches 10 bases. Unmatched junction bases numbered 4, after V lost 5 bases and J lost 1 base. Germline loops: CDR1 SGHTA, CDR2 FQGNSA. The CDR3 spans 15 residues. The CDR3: CASSEDRGRNTEAFF. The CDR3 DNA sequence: TGTGCCAGCAGCGAAGACAGGGGGCGGAACACTGAAGCTTTCTTT.

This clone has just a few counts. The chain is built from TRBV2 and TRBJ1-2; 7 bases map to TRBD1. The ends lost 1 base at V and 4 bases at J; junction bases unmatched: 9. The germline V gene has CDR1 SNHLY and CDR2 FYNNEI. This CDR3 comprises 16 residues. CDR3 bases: TGTGCCAGCAGTGAAGTAAGGGGGCAGATTAGCTATGGCTACACCTTC. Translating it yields CASSEVRGQISYGYTF. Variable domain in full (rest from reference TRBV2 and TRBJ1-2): EPEVTQTPSHQVTQMGQEVILRCVPISNHLYFYWYRQILGQKVEFLVSFYNNEISEKSEIFDDQFSVERPDGSNFTLKIRSTKLEDSAMYFCASSEVRGQISYGYTFGSGTRLTVV.

Written as DNA, the CDR3 is TGCGCCAGAAGTATTGGGGGGGCAGCAACTAGGGGGAATGGCTACACCTTC. As protein: CARSIGGAATRGNGYTF. The chain joins TRBV5-1 to TRBJ1-2; maybe TRBD1 (6 bases). V was clipped by 8 bases and J by 6 bases, with 29 bases between them. Germline CDR1 is SGHRS and CDR2 is YFSETQ. The CDR3 runs to 17 residues.

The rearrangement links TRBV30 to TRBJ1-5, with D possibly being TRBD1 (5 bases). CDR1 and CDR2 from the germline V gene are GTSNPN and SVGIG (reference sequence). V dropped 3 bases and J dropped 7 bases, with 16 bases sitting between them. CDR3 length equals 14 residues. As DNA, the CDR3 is TGTGCCTGGAGCGTAACAGGTTTAGGGCAGCCCCAGCATTTT. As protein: CAWSVTGLGQPQHF.